A selection of T cell receptor beta chains follows, all from one sample in a study of T cells generated in artificial thymic organoids. Which antigens these TCRs recognize remains unknown. TCRdb redid the calling of the 5' RACE reads with MiXCR, one entry per CDR3 protein. The profile covers more than 6,000 distinct CDR3 sequences, with 20% to 30% appearing a single time and approximately 3.2% taken by the ten largest. The specimen sequenced was naive CD8+ T cells grown in artificial thymic organoids from cord blood stem and progenitor cells. These receptor sequences come from a human donor who gave cord blood stem cells for thymic organoid culture, a cardiac surgery patient who gave postnatal thymus, or a blood donor (not recorded which). CDR3s include the opening cysteine and the closing phenylalanine or tryptophan. The order of the fields is CDR3 DNA, CDR3 protein, V gene, J gene, clone size, D gene. D genes are given only for firm matches. The size entry is marked missing in some rows and otherwise reads once, few, many or a size class.

DNA: TGTGCCAGCAGTCAAGACAGGGTTAATTCACCCCTCCACTTT
CDR3: CASSQDRVNSPLHF
V: TRBV6-5
J: TRBJ1-6
size: NA
D: TRBD1

DNA: TGTGCCAGCAGCCTCCGGGGGCTATATGGCTACACCTTC
CDR3: CASSLRGLYGYTF
V: TRBV12-3/TRBV12-4
J: TRBJ1-2
size: NA
D: NA

DNA: TGTGCCAACATTGGACTTAGCAATCAGCCCCAGCATTTT
CDR3: CANIGLSNQPQHF
V: TRBV12-3/TRBV12-4
J: TRBJ1-5
size: NA
D: NA

DNA: TGTGCCAGCAGTTTCGGGCGGTCCCAAAACATTCAGTACTTC
CDR3: CASSFGRSQNIQYF
V: TRBV27
J: TRBJ2-4
size: few
D: NA

DNA: TGTGCCAGCAGTTTAGGGACAGGGAGCCGGTATGGCTACACCTTC
CDR3: CASSLGTGSRYGYTF
V: TRBV12-3/TRBV12-4
J: TRBJ1-2
size: NA
D: TRBD1

DNA: TGTGCCATCGGAGACGGAGGTTCACCCCTCCACTTT
CDR3: CAIGDGGSPLHF
V: TRBV10-3
J: TRBJ1-6
size: medium-sized
D: NA

DNA: TGTGCCAGCAGTCCAGGGACAGGGGGCTTTTCCCAGCATTTT
CDR3: CASSPGTGGFSQHF
V: TRBV27
J: TRBJ1-5
size: NA
D: TRBD1

DNA: TGTGCCTCGACAGGGACCGGAGGAGAAAAACTGTTTTTT
CDR3: CASTGTGGEKLFF
V: TRBV30
J: TRBJ1-4
size: NA
D: TRBD1

DNA: TGTGCCAGCAGTTTGTACAGGGGCAATCAGCCCCAGCATTTT
CDR3: CASSLYRGNQPQHF
V: TRBV12-3/TRBV12-4
J: TRBJ1-5
size: medium-sized
D: NA

DNA: TGTGCCAGCAGCTTAGGTAGGGGGCCGACGAACACCGGGGAGCTGTTTTTT
CDR3: CASSLGRGPTNTGELFF
V: TRBV13
J: TRBJ2-2
size: few
D: TRBD1

DNA: TGTGCCACCAGTGATTTCGGACAGGGGAATTCACCCCTCCACTTT
CDR3: CATSDFGQGNSPLHF
V: TRBV24-1
J: TRBJ1-6
size: NA
D: TRBD1

DNA: TGTGCCAGCAGCTTGGGCAGGGGGGGAACGAACACTGAAGCTTTCTTT
CDR3: CASSLGRGGTNTEAFF
V: TRBV5-5
J: TRBJ1-1
size: few
D: TRBD1

DNA: TGTGCCAGTAGTCGCCGCACAGGGACCCCTCACAATGAGCAGTTCTTC
CDR3: CASSRRTGTPHNEQFF
V: TRBV19
J: TRBJ2-1
size: NA
D: NA

DNA: TGTGCCAGCAGCCCCCGGGACGGCAGGACCTACGAGCAGTACTTC
CDR3: CASSPRDGRTYEQYF
V: TRBV7-2
J: TRBJ2-7
size: NA
D: NA

DNA: TGCGCCAGCAGCCAAGATCTTGTCAGGAAGAACTATGGCTACACCTTC
CDR3: CASSQDLVRKNYGYTF
V: TRBV4-1
J: TRBJ1-2
size: medium-sized
D: NA

DNA: TGTGCCAGCAGCTTGGGCGGGAGGACGGAGACCCAGTACTTC
CDR3: CASSLGGRTETQYF
V: TRBV7-8
J: TRBJ2-5
size: NA
D: TRBD2

DNA: TGCGCCAGCAGAGCAGGGAACTATGGCTACACCTTC
CDR3: CASRAGNYGYTF
V: TRBV4-1
J: TRBJ1-2
size: few
D: NA

DNA: TGTGCCATCAGGAAAAGGGACAGGACTTCCTACGAGCAGTACTTC
CDR3: CAIRKRDRTSYEQYF
V: TRBV10-3
J: TRBJ2-7
size: medium-sized
D: TRBD1

DNA: TGTGCCATCAAGACCCGACCAGGGGAGCAGTACTTC
CDR3: CAIKTRPGEQYF
V: TRBV10-3
J: TRBJ2-7
size: NA
D: NA

DNA: TGTGCCAGCAGTCCGGGACAGGGCCCAGATACGCAGTATTTT
CDR3: CASSPGQGPDTQYF
V: TRBV5-4
J: TRBJ2-3
size: NA
D: TRBD1

DNA: TGTGCCAGCAGGCGTTACAGGGGAAGGAGTTCCTACGAGCAGTACTTC
CDR3: CASRRYRGRSSYEQYF
V: TRBV6-6
J: TRBJ2-7
size: NA
D: TRBD1

DNA: TGTGCCAGCAGCCAAGAGGTGGGCTCTGGGGCCAACGTCCTGACTTTC
CDR3: CASSQEVGSGANVLTF
V: TRBV4-2
J: TRBJ2-6
size: NA
D: NA

DNA: TGTGCCAGCTCACCAGACAGCTCCTATAATTCACCCCTCCACTTT
CDR3: CASSPDSSYNSPLHF
V: TRBV18
J: TRBJ1-6
size: NA
D: NA

DNA: TGCGCCAGCAGCCCCGGCTATGGCTACACCTTC
CDR3: CASSPGYGYTF
V: TRBV5-1
J: TRBJ1-2
size: few
D: NA

DNA: TGTGCCAGCAGTCCGGGCTCCGGGGGGGAGCAGTACTTC
CDR3: CASSPGSGGEQYF
V: TRBV6-2/TRBV6-3
J: TRBJ2-7
size: medium-sized
D: TRBD2

DNA: TGTGCCAGCGGGATCTCCTACGAGCAGTACTTC
CDR3: CASGISYEQYF
V: TRBV6-5
J: TRBJ2-7
size: NA
D: NA

DNA: TGCGCCAGCAGCCATTTCTCCTTGGACTTTAGCACAGATACGCAGTATTTT
CDR3: CASSHFSLDFSTDTQYF
V: TRBV4-3
J: TRBJ2-3
size: NA
D: NA

DNA: TGTGCCAGCACCCAGCGACAGGGGAACGGTGAGCAGTTCTTC
CDR3: CASTQRQGNGEQFF
V: TRBV6-6
J: TRBJ2-1
size: NA
D: TRBD1

DNA: TGTGCCAGCAGCCCCTGCCGTGGACTAGCGGGGGGCCACGAGCAGTACTTC
CDR3: CASSPCRGLAGGHEQYF
V: TRBV7-9
J: TRBJ2-7
size: NA
D: TRBD2

DNA: TGCGCCAGCAGCGAATCCTGGAACTACGAGCAGTACTTC
CDR3: CASSESWNYEQYF
V: TRBV5-1
J: TRBJ2-7
size: NA
D: NA

DNA: TGCGCCAGCAGCCAAGCCCCATGGACAGCTAACTATGGCTACACCTTC
CDR3: CASSQAPWTANYGYTF
V: TRBV4-3
J: TRBJ1-2
size: medium-sized
D: NA

DNA: TGTGCCAGCTCACCACGACAGGGGGCAAGCATTCAGTACTTC
CDR3: CASSPRQGASIQYF
V: TRBV18
J: TRBJ2-4
size: few
D: TRBD1

DNA: TGTGCCAGCTTAGGGTCAACTAATGAAAAACTGTTTTTT
CDR3: CASLGSTNEKLFF
V: TRBV12-3/TRBV12-4
J: TRBJ1-4
size: medium-sized
D: NA

DNA: TGCAGTGCTAGAGGGACGAGGGACAGCTGCTTGATGAACGCTGAAGCTTTCTTT
CDR3: CSARGTRDSCLMNAEAFF
V: TRBV20-1
J: TRBJ1-1
size: few
D: TRBD1

DNA: TGTGCCATCCAGGGTCCCTATAATTCACCCCTCCACTTT
CDR3: CAIQGPYNSPLHF
V: TRBV10-3
J: TRBJ1-6
size: NA
D: NA

DNA: TGTGCCAGCAGTCCGATGCGGTTAAATTCACCCCTCCACTTT
CDR3: CASSPMRLNSPLHF
V: TRBV28
J: TRBJ1-6
size: medium-sized
D: NA

DNA: TGTGCCAGCAGCCCCCCCCCCAGGGGAGAGCCGAACACTGAAGCTTTCTTT
CDR3: CASSPPPRGEPNTEAFF
V: TRBV6-4
J: TRBJ1-1
size: NA
D: NA

DNA: TGCAGCGCCGCCGACGCCAACACCGGGGAGCTGTTTTTT
CDR3: CSAADANTGELFF
V: TRBV29-1
J: TRBJ2-2
size: few
D: NA

DNA: TGTGCCAGCAGTGAAAGGGACACCCCGGACACTGAAGCTTTCTTT
CDR3: CASSERDTPDTEAFF
V: TRBV6-1
J: TRBJ1-1
size: NA
D: NA

DNA: TGTGCCAGCAGCCAAGATAAGAGGGGGAAGGACACCATATATTTT
CDR3: CASSQDKRGKDTIYF
V: TRBV4-2
J: TRBJ1-3
size: NA
D: NA

DNA: TGTGCCAGCAGTCGTCACAGGGGGAACACTGAAGCTTTCTTT
CDR3: CASSRHRGNTEAFF
V: TRBV6-5
J: TRBJ1-1
size: few
D: TRBD1

DNA: TGTGCCAGCAGCTTACCGGTACTGGACACCATATATTTT
CDR3: CASSLPVLDTIYF
V: TRBV11-2
J: TRBJ1-3
size: few
D: NA

DNA: TGCGCCAGCAGCCGGGACGGGGGGGCCTACAATGAGCAGTTCTTC
CDR3: CASSRDGGAYNEQFF
V: TRBV4-1
J: TRBJ2-1
size: NA
D: TRBD2

DNA: TGTGCCAGCAGGCGCCGCCGGGGCCCGGGGAAGAATCAGCCCCAGCATTTT
CDR3: CASRRRRGPGKNQPQHF
V: TRBV6-2/TRBV6-3
J: TRBJ1-5
size: NA
D: NA

DNA: TGTGCCAGCAGTGAACTGGACAGCTTCTATGGCTACACCTTC
CDR3: CASSELDSFYGYTF
V: TRBV25-1
J: TRBJ1-2
size: NA
D: NA

DNA: TGCGCCAGCACCCTAGGCGGGAGAGCAGATACGCAGTATTTT
CDR3: CASTLGGRADTQYF
V: TRBV5-1
J: TRBJ2-3
size: NA
D: TRBD2

DNA: TGTGCCAGCAGTTTGGTCAGGGGCGCCTACGAGCAGTACTTC
CDR3: CASSLVRGAYEQYF
V: TRBV27
J: TRBJ2-7
size: medium-sized
D: NA

DNA: TGTGCCAGCAGCCGGCGCGGGGTCGCTGAAGCTTTCTTT
CDR3: CASSRRGVAEAFF
V: TRBV12-3/TRBV12-4
J: TRBJ1-1
size: medium-sized
D: NA

DNA: TGTGCCACCAGTGATTTGGGTATTCCTTTGAGAGGCTACACCTTC
CDR3: CATSDLGIPLRGYTF
V: TRBV24-1
J: TRBJ1-2
size: NA
D: NA

DNA: TGTGCCAGCAGCCTCCCTCCCAGGGGGAACACTGAAGCTTTCTTT
CDR3: CASSLPPRGNTEAFF
V: TRBV4-2
J: TRBJ1-1
size: NA
D: NA

DNA: TGCAGTGCCTCCGGACAGAACACCGGGGAGCTGTTTTTT
CDR3: CSASGQNTGELFF
V: TRBV20-1
J: TRBJ2-2
size: NA
D: NA

DNA: TGCAGTGCCACGGGACCGTTCTGCAATCAGCCCCAGCATTTT
CDR3: CSATGPFCNQPQHF
V: TRBV20-1
J: TRBJ1-5
size: NA
D: NA

DNA: TGCAGTGGACAGGGGAAGAAAACGGAGACCCAGTACTTC
CDR3: CSGQGKKTETQYF
V: TRBV20-1
J: TRBJ2-5
size: NA
D: TRBD1

DNA: TGCGCCAGCAGCTGGCAGGGTGGAGACACCATATATTTT
CDR3: CASSWQGGDTIYF
V: TRBV5-1
J: TRBJ1-3
size: NA
D: NA